The T cell receptor (beta chain) under discussion was sequenced for a study of T cell repertoires in cytomegalovirus infection. Study context: In the study, CMV epitopes included recently identified HLA-C-restricted and well-studied HLA-B-restricted ones. CMV infection together with matching HLA type was indicated by public TCR beta signatures. The study, taken as a whole, reports: The study identified carriers of CMV plus the relevant HLA from cumulative public TCR beta family frequency. Clonotypes of TCR beta that were HLA-C-restricted and CMV-specific dominated the ex vivo response.

About this clonotype itself: The antigen is unknown.

One entry per CDR3 protein results from TCRdb running MiXCR on the reads. The table lists around 230,000 distinct CDR3 sequences, around 40% of them singletons. V was pared by 1 base and J by 5 bases, with 8 bases between. In germline, CDR1 is SGHVT, CDR2 SQSDAQ. The CDR3 contains 13 residues. V and J are TRBV7-4 and TRBJ1-2; D is ambiguous. The TCR sequence derives from a human donor in good health (CMV status not recorded). Some clones in this sample may be carry-over from other donors' samples. Sequencing used CD8+ T cells from cultured PBMCs, obtained from culture after CMV antigen stimulation. CDR3 DNA sequence: TGTGCCAGCAGCTTAGAGGCCAGATATGGCTACACCTTC. This codes for CASSLEARYGYTF.